These 17 T cell receptor beta chains were sequenced from one sample in a study of cytomegalovirus exposure and HLA in healthy donors (dated by TCRdb to 2016 to 2017). The library was made by the immunoSEQ multiplex PCR assay. For the multiplex PCR, a mixture combining 60 forward primers for TCR Vbeta segments and 13 reverse primers for TCR Jbeta segments was used. TCRdb took over this immuneACCESS table, retaining in-frame rearrangements with V and J assigned. Such tables are incomplete; in checked studies, under half of the missing clones stem from an unresolved V gene, and the remainder is unexplained. The sample table lists some 62,000 clones, about 90% of them with a count of one. Approximately 1.5% of the sample comes from the top ten. Material for sequencing was PBMCs. These receptors were obtained from a man between 18 and 35 years old in good health and CMV-seronegative.

The chain couples TRBV11-2 to TRBJ2-7; 7 bases align to TRBD1. The CDR3 consists of 15 residues. Germline V gene data show CDR1 as SGHAT and CDR2 as FQNNGV. J lost 3 bases, V lost 5 bases, and 10 bases had no gene match. The CDR3 region has the DNA TGTGCCAGCAGCCCCCCGGGACAGCGAATCTACGAGCAGTACTTC. Its translation is CASSPPGQRIYEQYF. Supplemented by reference TRBV11-2 and TRBJ2-7, the full variable domain reads EAGVAQSPRYKIIEKRQSVAFWCNPISGHATLYWYQQILGQGPKLLIQFQNNGVVDDSQLPKDRFSAERLKGVDSTLKIQPAKLEDSAVYLCASSPPGQRIYEQYFGPGTRLTVT.

CDR3: CASSLFVSTQGVQYF. CDR3 coding DNA: TGTGCCAGCAGCTTATTTGTCAGTACGCAGGGGGTGCAGTACTTC. The chain recombines TRBV11-3 with TRBJ2-7; TRBD1 agrees at 7 bases. This CDR3 is 15 amino acids long. Germline CDR1 and CDR2: SGHNT and YENEEA. V shed 2 bases and J 9 bases; nucleotides not matched to a gene: 13.

Only one count was recorded for this clone. The V and J genes are TRBV18 and TRBJ2-3; 7 nucleotides match TRBD2. This CDR3 contains 15 residues. The V and J ends lost 0 bases and 2 bases, in that order; junction bases with no gene match: 2. The V gene's germline CDR1 is KGHSH and CDR2 LQKENI. The CDR3 DNA reads TGTGCCAGCTCACCACCGGGACTACCCACAGATACGCAGTATTTT. Its translation: CASSPPGLPTDTQYF.

This chain joins TRBV14 and TRBJ2-4; TRBD2 matches at 8 bases. Germline V gives CDR1 SGHDN, CDR2 FVKESK. Germline trimming cut 4 bases from V and 13 bases from J; bases unmatched to any gene: 6. CDR3 length: 12 amino acids. DNA for the CDR3: TGTGCCAGCAGCCCCGGGGGGGCGGCCCAGTACTTC. This encodes CASSPGGAAQYF.

The chain combines TRBV29-1 with TRBJ1-1; a possible D gene is TRBD1 (5 bases). The length of the CDR3 is 16 residues. With 3 bases removed from V and 5 bases from J, the gap between germline ends came to 22 bases. Germline loops: CDR1 SQVTM, CDR2 ANQGSEA. CDR3 amino acids: CSVDSGTILPSTEAFF. DNA for the CDR3: TGCAGCGTTGACTCGGGGACTATCTTGCCGAGTACTGAAGCTTTCTTT.

This rearrangement joins TRBV10-3 to TRBJ1-4; maybe TRBD1 (5 bases). The V end lost 0 bases, the J end lost 12 bases, and 8 bases lay between the germline ends. This CDR3 is 12 amino acids long. CDR1 is ENHRY and CDR2 is SYGVKD in the germline V gene. The CDR3 sequence is CAISESRDELFF. CDR3 in DNA: TGTGCCATCAGTGAGTCCAGGGATGAACTGTTTTTT.

This clone turned up a few times. The genes are TRBV5-1 and TRBJ1-4; 8 positions agree with TRBD1. The CDR3 covers 14 residues. The germline gives CDR1 SGHRS, CDR2 YFSETQ. V shed 4 bases, J shed 4 bases, and the junction held 3 bases outside the gene matches. CDR3 DNA sequence: TGCGCCAGCAGCCAGGGACAGGTTAATGAAAAACTGTTTTTT. Translated: CASSQGQVNEKLFF.

V usage is TRBV5-1 and J usage is TRBJ2-3, with 8 nucleotides matching TRBD2. V was pared by 7 bases and J by 2 bases, with 9 bases of the junction left unmatched. Germline V gene data show CDR1 as SGHRS and CDR2 as YFSETQ. The CDR3 consists of 15 residues. CDR3 amino acids: CASRGGFPNTDTQYF. The CDR3 region has the DNA TGCGCCAGCCGGGGGGGGTTTCCCAACACAGATACGCAGTATTTT.

This clone was seen just once. The gene calls are TRBV19 and TRBJ1-1; a possible D gene is TRBD1 (6 bases). The germline V and J ends were trimmed by 11 bases and 4 bases, with 17 bases remaining between them. The CDR3 runs to 13 residues. Per the germline V gene, CDR1 is LNHDA and CDR2 is SQIVND (reference sequence). The CDR3 here is CAGREQGSTEAFF. CDR3 nucleotides: TGTGCCGGCCGAGAACAGGGCAGCACTGAAGCTTTCTTT.

This clone was found a few times. The CDR3 spells CASSQGDTLYEQYF. DNA for the CDR3: TGCGCCAGCAGCCAAGGGGACACTCTTTACGAGCAGTACTTC. V gene TRBV4-1 combines with J gene TRBJ2-7, with D perhaps TRBD1 (6 bases). The V end lost 1 base, the J end lost 4 bases, and 11 bases lay between the germline ends. The CDR3 has 14 amino acids. Germline loops: CDR1 MGHRA, CDR2 YSYEKL.

The chain recombines TRBV4-1 with TRBJ1-6, with 8 bases identical to TRBD1. The CDR3 covers 14 residues. Germline CDR1 MGHRA, CDR2 YSYEKL. After removal of 4 bases from V and 8 bases from J, the junction contained 4 bases not matched to a gene. The CDR3: CASSPGQAHSPLHF. The DNA for the CDR3 is TGCGCCAGCAGCCCGGGACAGGCTCATTCACCCCTCCACTTT.

In DNA, the CDR3 is TGTGCCAGCAGTTACGATGGCCGGGGTTCACCCCTCCACTTT. Protein: CASSYDGRGSPLHF. The rearrangement links TRBV6-5 to TRBJ1-6, with D unresolved. Germline V gene sequence: CDR1 MNHEY, CDR2 SVGAGI. CDR3 length: 14 amino acids. Trimming cost V 2 bases and J 9 bases, with 11 bases left between them.

V is TRBV27 and J is TRBJ1-5; 7 positions match TRBD1. The CDR3 contains 13 residues. After removal of 5 bases from V and 7 bases from J, the junction contained 5 bases not matched to a gene. CDR1 and CDR2 (germline): MNHEY, SMNVEV (reference sequence). CDR3 amino acids: CASSRTGEQPQHF. The CDR3 region has the DNA TGTGCCAGCAGTCGTACAGGGGAACAGCCCCAGCATTTT.

The genes are TRBV27 and TRBJ1-4, with D possibly TRBD1 on 5 matching bases. Germline CDR1 is MNHEY and CDR2 is SMNVEV (reference sequence). CDR3 length equals 13 residues. Trimming removed 3 bases from V and 7 bases from J, with 9 bases in between. CDR3 sequence reads: CASSFRDGEKLFF. The CDR3 DNA follows: TGTGCCAGCAGTTTCAGGGATGGTGAAAAACTGTTTTTT.

As DNA, the CDR3 is TGTGCCAGCAGCTTGGACCCGGACAGGGGGCGATACGAGCAGTACTTC. Its protein product is CASSLDPDRGRYEQYF. The chain carries TRBV5-4 and TRBJ2-7; 11 nucleotides agree with TRBD1. Germline V gives CDR1 SGHNT, CDR2 YYREEE (reference sequence). Germline trimming cut 0 bases from V and 4 bases from J; bases unmatched to any gene: 6. The CDR3 spans 16 residues.

This chain links TRBV30 with TRBJ2-7; 10 bases are shared with TRBD1. Germline CDR1 reads GTSNPN; CDR2 reads SVGIG (reference sequence). This CDR3 spans 15 amino acids. Losses at the gene ends were 4 bases for V and 3 bases for J; bases not matched to a gene: 9. CDR3 coding DNA: TGTGCCTGGATCTCCGGACAGGGGGGAGGCTACGAGCAGTACTTC. The encoded protein is CAWISGQGGGYEQYF.

The J gene is TRBJ1-2, the V gene TRBV29-1; possibly TRBD1 for D (6 bases). The V gene's germline CDR1 is SQVTM and CDR2 ANQGSEA. The length of the CDR3 is 11 residues. Trimming stripped 6 bases from V and 11 bases from J, with 16 bases between. The CDR3 here is CSVYGQISYTF. For the CDR3, the DNA is TGCAGCGTCTACGGACAGATATCATACACCTTC.